This T cell receptor (beta chain) was sequenced for a study of cytomegalovirus exposure and HLA in healthy donors (dated by TCRdb to the late 2010s). About the investigation overall: According to an earlier analysis of 587 of the donors, about 190 million T cells yielded roughly 110 million unique TCR beta sequences and about 300 Gb of sequence data. An early release that covered about 600 HLA-typed donors contained approximately 300 gigabases of sequencing data and some 87 million unique TCR sequences. The genetic ancestry cluster associated with self-reported Caucasian donors included 80% to 90% of the roughly 400 genotyped donors. The aim of the study was to test whether cataloging public T cell receptors could identify signatures of past pathogen exposure. The study used immunosequencing to profile the T cell repertoires of under 700 subjects and linked those repertoires to cytomegalovirus serostatus. A separate validation cohort of approximately 130 different subjects was used in addition to the approximately 700-subject first cohort. High-throughput TCR immunosequencing, statistical association of individual TCRs with disease status, and machine learning were combined to predict cytomegalovirus infection status. To study patterns of TCR occurrence, a later analysis re-analyzed previously published TCR beta repertoires from more than 550 donors and added high-resolution HLA genotyping. The later analysis used no new phenotypic data to find candidate immune exposures, relying instead on TCR beta sequences and their occurrence across donors. An earlier analysis of 587 of the donors applied high-throughput TCR beta sequencing to assess whether each TCR beta V gene segment acted as functional or pseudogenic. Donor age, sex, ethnicity and CMV serostatus were collected together with the repertoire data. A later genetic analysis used genome-wide SNP genotypes for about three fifths of the roughly 700 donors, treating that subset as a discovery cohort. All discovery cohort repertoires had been generated on a single sequencing platform. Both class I and class II loci were covered by HLA typing, at four-digit resolution. The number of donors typed differed by locus, with about 629-640 for A, B, C, DRB1 and DQB1, 522 for DQA1, 606 for DPA1, and roughly 450 for DPB1. A handful of DR-DQ haplotypes were handled as single units for association and clustering because linkage in the cohort was strong. Among roughly 400 genotyped donors of the cohort, an average of approximately 250,000 unique TCR beta nucleotide sequences were sequenced per donor, around 20% of them non-productive. Broad study findings and their caveats: Strong co-occurrence of HLA alleles, especially DR and DQ, made assigning TCR associations to individual alleles difficult. Three of the identified cytomegalovirus-associated TCR beta chains were confirmed in vitro to be specific for cytomegalovirus antigens. In an earlier analysis of some 500 of the donors, most TCR beta V segments appeared in productive rearrangements about 90% or about 30% of the time, broadly matching IMGT annotations. In a later analysis, HLA-associated TCR beta chains showed more clonal expansion and lower generation probabilities than non-associated chains that were equally common. Linkage disequilibrium might explain the correlated functional status among segregating V segments, but an unknown experimental factor could not be excluded. The sequencing pipeline was judged likely to have produced a cluster of highly shared sequence variants as a technical artifact. A later genetic analysis associated a missense DCLRE1C variant with V-gene and J-gene trimming of TCR beta chains, and an independent cohort replicated the association. For the cohort, immune exposure information was limited to CMV serostatus. According to a later analysis, parvovirus B19, influenza, CMV and Epstein-Barr virus appeared linked to several top co-occurrence clusters. While some public TCRs were present in many individuals, most TCR sequences turned up only very rarely across donors. Fewer than 20 rarely observed V segments, including chromosome 9 orphons, were excluded from the earlier analysis of 550 to 700 of the donors because counts were too low. A later analysis found that TCR association rates varied across HLA loci, with DRB1 alleles showing the most associated TCRs and HLA-C alleles the fewest. In both the original and validation cohorts, the classifier was reported to diagnose cytomegalovirus status with high specificity and sensitivity. Most CMV-associated TCR beta chains appeared to be HLA-restricted in a later analysis, and the HLA associations seemed to be driven largely by CMV exposure. According to the authors, the approach could potentially be generalized to other disease states and immunological phenotypes. The study listed approximately 160 TCR beta chains as associated with cytomegalovirus. In a later analysis, some 18,000 TCR beta sequences were associated with specific HLA alleles at a false discovery rate of 0.05. Presence/absence analyses assumed roughly uniform sequencing depth across donors, an assumption that may not hold. In a later genetic analysis, fewer N-insertions in productive TCRs were reported among donors in an Asian-associated ancestry cluster than the approximately 670-donor mean. A further reported finding was that TCR beta sequences accurately predicted the HLA-A and HLA-B alleles for most subjects in the first cohort. Some IMGT-functional V segments, including TRBV6-2 and TRBV6-3, could not be told apart with the 87-base-pair reads, so those segments were excluded. HLA typing was unavailable for some donors at each locus, so association tests used only the typed subset. This cohort had only TCR beta chains sequenced, and the lack of alpha or paired-chain data limited which features could be detected.

Libraries were made using the immunoSEQ multiplex PCR assay. For the multiplex PCR, a mixture combining 60 forward primers for TCR Vbeta segments and 13 reverse primers for TCR Jbeta segments was used. A multiplex PCR assay on genomic DNA amplified the CDR3 region of rearranged TCR beta genes. On the Illumina HiSeq System, the amplified TCR beta libraries were sequenced as 87-base-pair reads. Per the source publication's procedure: In a later analysis, 70 million to 95 million unique TCR beta chains were counted across the roughly 670 repertoires, and roughly 10 million of these chains were shared by at least two donors. To remove PCR and sequencing errors, raw reads were error-corrected and collapsed into unique sequences using a nearest-neighbor algorithm that merged closely related sequences. Alignment of CDR3 sequences to IMGT reference sequences was used to assign V, D and J gene segments. For a sequence to be retained, a match of at least six nucleotides was required to both a V gene segment and a J gene segment. A rearrangement counted as productive if the CDR3 had no stop codons and remained in frame with V and J, and every other rearrangement counted as non-productive. Following IMGT convention, CDR3 was defined as the stretch from the second conserved V-encoded cysteine up to the conserved J-encoded phenylalanine. The earlier analysis of approximately 590 of the donors excluded any sequence lacking an unambiguous match to a single V gene segment. An earlier analysis of about 600 of the donors called V segments functional above 56.7% productive rearrangements and segregating when the between-donor standard deviation exceeded 5%. A statistical classification framework was built to diagnose cytomegalovirus status from the catalog of TCR beta chain sequences. In a later analysis, TCR nucleotide sequences were compared against IMGT/GENE-DB human TR gene sequences so that V and J genes could be assigned. The TCRdist pipeline was used in a later analysis to assign CDR3 sequences and most-parsimonious VDJ recombination scenarios. In a later analysis, each TCR beta chain was defined by its CDR3 amino acid sequence together with its V-gene family, and reads lacking a unique V-gene family were excluded. As a way to deal with suspected cross-contamination and a sequencing artifact, a later analysis dropped nearly 600 nucleotide sequences that were highly shared and had low generation probability. In a later analysis, a clonal expansion index for each public chain was calculated from normalized within-repertoire ranks of inferred template counts. In a later analysis, generation probabilities were computed with a VDJ recombination model fitted to out-of-frame rearrangements, and the resulting probabilities were checked against IGoR. A later analysis scored TCR-TCR, TCR-HLA and TCR-CMV co-occurrence with hypergeometric tests, applying a repertoire-size bias correction to TCR pairs. To estimate false discovery rates, a later analysis permuted the HLA or CMV assignments 20 times. In a later analysis, co-occurring TCRs were grouped using DBSCAN, with TCRdist sequence similarity added in when clustering inside HLA-allele-positive subsets. Co-occurrence clustering excluded repertoires with fewer than 30,000 or more than 120,000 public chains, plus five with anomalous nucleotide sharing. In its TCRdb copy, this immuneACCESS table keeps in-frame sequences only and misses some clones. Where compared with another copy, unresolved V genes explain less than half of these, and the others have no known cause. V, J and clone size derive from that table, while D and trimming were established from the DNA sequence. The sample table lists fewer than 150,000 clones, over 70% of them with a count of one. Roughly 2.3% of the sample is held by the ten biggest clonotypes.

This clone was seen more than once but under ten times. It has no known antigen specificity. Base-call qualities are not available, and no considerably larger clone is one nucleotide away. The cohort consisted of approximately 690 healthy bone marrow donors. At the time of sampling, every cohort member was nominally healthy, though immune exposures that went unrecorded were likely present. The donor was CMV seronegative and belonged to the group of over 350 seronegative cohort members. A peripheral blood sample was collected from each donor, and TCR beta sequencing was performed on peripheral blood mononuclear cells. The Qiagen DNeasy Blood Extraction Kit was used to extract genomic DNA from the blood cell samples. Taken from the germline V gene, the CDR1 and CDR2 loops are SGHAT and FQNNGV. The CDR3 measures 13 amino acids from cysteine to phenylalanine. CDR3 DNA only is kept here, 39 bases in frame from base 1. V is clipped by 3 bases and J by 2 bases, and the sequence between their germline boundaries is 8 bases long.

Material for sequencing was PBMCs. The chain couples TRBV11-2 to TRBJ2-7, with a tentative D gene TRBD2 over 6 matching bases. The clonotype originates from a young man in good health and CMV-seronegative. The CDR3 here reads CASSLGGPYEQYF. In nucleotides, the sequence is TGTGCCAGCAGCTTGGGGGGTCCCTACGAGCAGTACTTC.